Below are 24 T cell receptor beta chains sequenced from a single sample in a study of blood T cell repertoires in COVID-19. Assay used: immunoSEQ multiplex PCR; TCRdb lists only in-frame clones, some missing. The repertoire consists of 150,000 to 200,000 clones, with 80% to 90% occurring once and the leading ten covering roughly a fifth. The specimen was peripheral blood. These receptors originate from a woman aged 80 or over with acute or convalescent COVID-19.

The chain employs TRBV2 and TRBJ2-7, with D tentatively TRBD2 (5 bases). Germline-derived CDR1 and CDR2 are SNHLY and FYNNEI. The CDR3 loop spans 14 amino acids. V was clipped by 3 bases and J by 2 bases, with 11 bases between them. The CDR3 region has the DNA TGTGCCAGCAGTGATCAGAGCGGCGCCTACGAGCAGTACTTC. It encodes CASSDQSGAYEQYF.

The V gene is TRBV9, the J gene TRBJ2-7; TRBD1 aligns across 9 bases. Per the germline V gene, CDR1 is SGDLS and CDR2 is YYNGEE. CDR3 length equals 14 residues. Germline trimming cut 3 bases from V and 7 bases from J; bases unmatched to any gene: 8. The CDR3 sequence: CASSEGQGWGEQYF. CDR3 DNA sequence: TGTGCCAGCAGCGAGGGACAGGGATGGGGTGAGCAGTACTTC.

The rearrangement links TRBV7-9 to TRBJ2-7; D is possibly TRBD1 (5 bases). The germline V gene has CDR1 SEHNR and CDR2 FQNEAQ (reference sequence). Between the trimmed V and J ends, which lost 7 bases and 6 bases, there was a span of 19 bases. The CDR3 covers 14 residues. The CDR3 is CASIEQGAGSEQYF. CDR3 in DNA: TGTGCCAGCATCGAACAAGGGGCTGGCTCCGAGCAGTACTTC.

The J gene is TRBJ1-1, the V gene TRBV2, with D unresolved. This CDR3 comprises 12 residues. Germline CDR1 reads SNHLY; CDR2 reads FYNNEI. V dropped 7 bases and J dropped 6 bases, with 12 bases sitting between them. The CDR3, as DNA: TGTGCCAGCACGGCGGCCTTATCTGAAGCTTTCTTT. Residues: CASTAALSEAFF.

The chain employs TRBV19 and TRBJ1-1; TRBD1 matches at 7 bases. The length of the CDR3 is 15 residues. Unmatched junction bases numbered 6, after V lost 4 bases and J lost 1 base. Germline V gene sequence: CDR1 LNHDA, CDR2 SQIVND (reference sequence). The CDR3 DNA is TGTGCCAGTAGTACCCGGAGGGGGCGGAACACTGAAGCTTTCTTT. Translating it yields CASSTRRGRNTEAFF. The variable domain in full, with the rest retrieved from reference TRBV19 and TRBJ1-1, is DGGITQSPKYLFRKEGQNVTLSCEQNLNHDAMYWYRQDPGQGLRLIYYSQIVNDFQKGDIAEGYSVSREKKESFPLTVTSAQKNPTAFYLCASSTRRGRNTEAFFGQGTRLTVV.

This chain uses TRBV7-9 with TRBJ1-2, with 8 bases lining up with TRBD1. V shed 7 bases and J 5 bases; nucleotides not matched to a gene: 9. The CDR3 is made up of 14 amino acids. Per the germline V gene, CDR1 is SEHNR and CDR2 is FQNEAQ (reference sequence). CDR3 sequence reads: CASTPAGGGYGYTF. CDR3 bases: TGTGCCAGCACCCCCGCAGGGGGCGGTTATGGCTACACCTTC.

The CDR3 DNA follows: TGTGCCAGTAGCCCGGGGACAGTTAACTATGGCTACACCTTC. It translates to CASSPGTVNYGYTF. The chain combines TRBV19 with TRBJ1-2, with 7 bases identical to TRBD1. From germline, CDR1 is LNHDA and CDR2 SQIVND (reference sequence). V lost 6 bases and J lost 1; bases outside the gene matches: 5. CDR3 length: 14 residues.

This clone was counted a single time. The chain links TRBV28 to TRBJ2-5; maybe TRBD1 (6 bases). V was trimmed by 6 bases and J by 1 base, leaving 12 bases between them. Germline V gives CDR1 MDHEN, CDR2 SYDVKM. This CDR3 has 14 amino acids. The CDR3 DNA follows: TGTGCCAGCAGGCTACAGGGCCTCCAAGAGACCCAGTACTTC. It specifies CASRLQGLQETQYF.

This clone has only one observation. The chain combines TRBV30 with TRBJ1-2, with D unresolved. The germline V gene encodes CDR1 GTSNPN and CDR2 SVGIG (reference sequence). The CDR3 loop spans 12 amino acids. V gave up 5 bases and J gave up 0 bases, with 7 bases separating them. The CDR3 nucleotides read TGTGCCTGGGGCCAGTCTAACTATGGCTACACCTTC. Translation: CAWGQSNYGYTF.

The chain employs TRBV6-5 and TRBJ2-7; D is possibly TRBD1 (5 bases). The ends were cut back, 5 bases at V and 6 bases at J, with 17 bases in the middle. Looked up from germline, CDR1 is MNHEY and CDR2 is SVGAGI. This CDR3 has 14 amino acids. In DNA form, the CDR3 reads TGTGCCAGCAGTACGCCTCGACAGTTTTCCGAGCAGTACTTC. It encodes CASSTPRQFSEQYF.

This chain links TRBV4-2 with TRBJ2-7; tentatively, D is TRBD2 (5 bases). The CDR3 has 14 residues. V lost 2 bases to trimming and J lost 3 bases, with 11 bases between them. CDR1 is LGHNA, CDR2 YNFKEQ, per germline. The CDR3 is CASSQKVEGYEQYF. CDR3 in DNA: TGTGCCAGCAGCCAAAAGGTTGAGGGCTACGAGCAGTACTTC.

The rearrangement links TRBV7-6 to TRBJ1-3; D gene unclear. Trimming cost V 1 base and J 0 bases, with 13 bases left between them. The CDR3 loop spans 17 amino acids. From germline, CDR1 is SGHVS and CDR2 FNYEAQ. CDR3 sequence reads: CASSLERFTSSGNTIYF. The CDR3 DNA sequence: TGTGCCAGCAGCTTAGAACGGTTCACGAGCTCTGGAAACACCATATATTTT.

The V call is TRBV5-1, the J call TRBJ1-1; a weak D match, TRBD1 (5 bases). Trimming removed 6 bases from V and 3 bases from J, with 15 bases in between. Germline CDR1 SGHRS, CDR2 YFSETQ. This CDR3 region has 14 residues. Here the CDR3 reads CASTGGLSDTEAFF. CDR3 nucleotides: TGCGCCAGCACCGGGGGGTTGAGTGACACTGAAGCTTTCTTT.

This chain connects TRBV3-1 (or the pseudogene TRBV3-2) to TRBJ2-3; perhaps TRBD2 as D (6 bases). Deletions cut 0 bases from V and 2 bases from J, with 12 bases between. CDR1 is LGHDT and CDR2 is YNNKEL in the germline V gene (reference sequence). The CDR3 runs 16 residues. The CDR3 nucleotides read TGTGCCAGCAGCCAAGAGCCGGGACTTAACACAGATACGCAGTATTTT. Translated: CASSQEPGLNTDTQYF.

The chain is built from TRBV4-2 and TRBJ2-5; D is uncertain. V lost 4 bases to trimming and J lost 3 bases, with 9 bases between them. Per the germline V gene, CDR1 is LGHNA and CDR2 is YNFKEQ. The CDR3 has 13 residues. CDR3 in amino acids: CASSPTDKETQYF. DNA for the CDR3: TGTGCCAGCAGCCCGACTGATAAAGAGACCCAGTACTTC.

The table lists this clone with a few counts. The V and J genes are TRBV5-1 and TRBJ1-3; perhaps TRBD1 as D (6 bases). V was trimmed by 3 bases and J by 0 bases, leaving 16 bases between them. Germline V gene data show CDR1 as SGHRS and CDR2 as YFSETQ. The length of the CDR3 is 17 residues. The CDR3 is CASSSAVWGHSGNTIYF. The CDR3 DNA follows: TGCGCCAGCAGCTCTGCGGTTTGGGGGCACTCTGGAAACACCATATATTTT.

The chain combines TRBV4-2 with TRBJ1-2; 8 nucleotides align to TRBD1. This CDR3 has 14 amino acids. CDR1 LGHNA and CDR2 YNFKEQ come from the germline V gene. V dropped 5 bases and J dropped 6; count of bases not matched to a gene: 8. The CDR3: CASSSEGQENGYTF. CDR3 DNA sequence: TGTGCCAGCAGCTCGGAGGGACAGGAGAATGGCTACACCTTC.

This chain connects TRBV4-1 to TRBJ2-7, with TRBD1 matching 7 bases. The V gene's germline CDR1 is MGHRA and CDR2 YSYEKL. The V and J ends lost 1 base and 2 bases, in that order; junction bases with no gene match: 5. This CDR3 is 15 amino acids long. CDR3 region: CASSQAWGQTYEQYF. CDR3 DNA sequence: TGCGCCAGCAGCCAAGCATGGGGACAGACCTACGAGCAGTACTTC.

V usage is TRBV5-4 and J usage is TRBJ1-2, with unresolved D. Germline V gene sequence: CDR1 SGHNT, CDR2 YYREEE (reference sequence). V was shortened by 5 bases and J by 0 bases, with 11 bases between the two germline ends. There are 14 residues in the CDR3. Here the CDR3 DNA reads TGTGCCAGCAGACGTTGGGGAGCTAACTATGGCTACACCTTC. The encoded protein is CASRRWGANYGYTF.

The chain carries TRBV15 and TRBJ1-1; TRBD1 matches 12 bases. Per the germline V gene, CDR1 is LNHNV and CDR2 is YYDKDF (reference sequence). V trimming: 6 bases; J trimming: 9 bases; junction bases outside the gene matches: 2. This CDR3 spans 12 amino acids. The CDR3 DNA is TGTGCCACCAGTCGGGACAGGGGGCAAGCTTTCTTT. Its translation is CATSRDRGQAFF.

The rearrangement links TRBV9 to TRBJ1-4; a weak D match, TRBD1 (5 bases). The CDR3 consists of 15 residues. The germline gives CDR1 SGDLS, CDR2 YYNGEE. The germline V and J ends were trimmed by 3 bases and 4 bases, with 13 bases remaining between them. The CDR3 DNA sequence: TGTGCCAGCAGCGAGGAAGACAGATATAATGAAAAACTGTTTTTT. Translating gives CASSEEDRYNEKLFF.

The chain employs TRBV27 and TRBJ2-1; TRBD2 matches at 12 bases. CDR3 size: 14 residues. Germline CDR1 and CDR2: MNHEY and SMNVEV (reference sequence). J was trimmed by 7 bases and V by 10 bases; bases with no gene match: 8. The CDR3 region has the DNA TGTGCCACATTACTGCTAGCGGGAGGGAATGAGCAGTTCTTC. It specifies CATLLLAGGNEQFF.

This clone was detected only once. This chain joins TRBV20-1 and TRBJ2-1, with 13 nucleotides matching TRBD2. Trimming removed 3 bases from V and 13 bases from J; junction bases left unmatched: 12. Germline-derived CDR1 and CDR2 are DFQATT and SNEGSKA (reference sequence). This CDR3 has 15 residues. CDR3 region: CSASSGLAGAKEQFF. The CDR3 nucleotides read TGCAGTGCTAGTTCAGGACTAGCGGGAGCCAAGGAACAGTTCTTC.

The chain uses TRBV7-6 and TRBJ2-7; 7 bases align to TRBD2. Germline V CDR1 and CDR2: SGHVS, FNYEAQ. V shed 1 base, J shed 2 bases, and the junction held 5 bases outside the gene matches. There are 15 residues in the CDR3. The CDR3 here is CASSLEREGTYEQYF. As DNA, the CDR3 is TGTGCCAGCAGCTTAGAGAGGGAGGGAACCTACGAGCAGTACTTC.